This is a list of T cell receptor beta chains from one sample in a study of PD-1 blockade in classical Hodgkin lymphoma. Sequencing used immunoSEQ multiplex PCR; TCRdb keeps in-frame clones, though not all of them. The sample has some 96,000 clones; roughly 88% are singletons. The sequenced sample was peripheral blood mononuclear cells (PBMCs), obtained at baseline. The receptors were gathered from a human donor with classical Hodgkin lymphoma. Each CDR3 is given with its conserved first and last residue. D genes are given only for firm matches. A row's size may be missing; if present it is once, few, many or a size class.

CDR3 protein,CDR3 DNA,V gene,D gene,clone size,J gene
CASSPGSASGTTDTQYF,TGTGCCAGCAGCCCCGGGTCAGCTAGCGGGACCACAGATACGCAGTATTTT,TRBV7-9,TRBD2,.,TRBJ2-3
CASSLPGQGETYEQYF,TGTGCCAGCAGTTTACCCGGACAGGGAGAAACCTACGAGCAGTACTTC,TRBV28,TRBD1,.,TRBJ2-7
CASSLGAEGTSVSEQYF,TGTGCCAGCAGCTTAGGGGCCGAAGGGACTAGCGTAAGCGAGCAGTACTTC,TRBV13,TRBD2,.,TRBJ2-7
CSVEKGSSSYNEQFF,TGCAGCGTTGAGAAAGGATCGAGCTCCTACAATGAGCAGTTCTTC,TRBV29-1,.,.,TRBJ2-1
CASSPRATGSAQHF,TGTGCCAGCAGCCCCCGGGCCACCGGGTCAGCCCAGCATTTT,TRBV7-8,.,.,TRBJ1-5
CASSPATTDTQYF,TGTGCCAGCTCACCTGCCACCACAGATACGCAGTATTTT,TRBV18,.,.,TRBJ2-3
CASVEGQGARGYTF,TGTGCCAGCGTTGAGGGGCAGGGGGCGCGAGGCTACACCTTC,TRBV19,TRBD1,.,TRBJ1-2
CASSLVGGGMNTEAFF,TGTGCCAGCAGCTTGGTAGGCGGGGGAATGAACACTGAAGCTTTCTTT,TRBV5-4,.,.,TRBJ1-1
CSVEEGGTEAFF,TGCAGCGTTGAAGAAGGGGGAACTGAAGCTTTCTTT,TRBV29-1,.,.,TRBJ1-1
CAISESQGGPRKNIQYF,TGTGCCATCAGTGAGTCACAGGGGGGCCCCCGCAAAAACATTCAGTACTTC,TRBV10-3,TRBD1,once,TRBJ2-4
CASTDAGGRTDTQYF,TGTGCCAGTACCGATGCGGGAGGGCGGACAGATACGCAGTATTTT,TRBV19,TRBD2,.,TRBJ2-3
CASSDRAETQYF,TGTGCCAGCAGCGACAGGGCGGAGACCCAGTACTTC,TRBV9,.,.,TRBJ2-5
CASSLKSSGRDEQYF,TGTGCCAGCAGCCTTAAGTCTAGCGGGAGAGACGAGCAGTACTTC,TRBV5-4,TRBD2,.,TRBJ2-7
CASSGLAGLNEQFF,TGTGCCAGCAGTGGGCTAGCGGGCCTCAATGAGCAGTTCTTC,TRBV6-1,TRBD2,.,TRBJ2-1
CASSFFWGTGELFF,TGTGCCAGCAGCTTTTTCTGGGGTACCGGGGAGCTGTTTTTT,TRBV13,.,few,TRBJ2-2
CASTQGGEAFF,TGTGCCAGCACCCAGGGGGGAGAAGCTTTCTTT,TRBV5-6,TRBD1,.,TRBJ1-1
CSAGGGRIYNEQFF,TGCAGCGCCGGAGGCGGGAGGATTTACAATGAGCAGTTCTTC,TRBV29-1,TRBD2,.,TRBJ2-1
CASSRQGGGELFF,TGTGCCAGCAGTCGACAAGGTGGCGGGGAGCTGTTTTTT,TRBV6-4,.,.,TRBJ2-2
CASSRDDNEKLFF,TGTGCCAGCAGTCGGGACGACAATGAAAAACTGTTTTTT,TRBV5-5,.,once,TRBJ1-4
CASSQVVGGGQLYF,TGCGCCAGCAGCCAAGTTGTTGGGGGGGGACAGCTGTACTTC,TRBV4-3,.,.,TRBJ2-7
CASSKSLLEGTEAFF,TGTGCCAGCAGCAAGTCATTGTTGGAGGGGACTGAAGCTTTCTTT,TRBV7-8,.,.,TRBJ1-1
CASGEDRGGTEAFF,TGTGCTAGTGGTGAAGACAGGGGAGGCACTGAAGCTTTCTTT,TRBV12-5,TRBD1,.,TRBJ1-1
CASSLVRVLLRAVLGF,TGTGCCAGCAGCTTAGTGCGGGTACTCCTACGAGCAGTACTAGGCTTC,TRBV27,.,.,TRBJ2-7
CASSGQGAIFQPQHF,TGTGCCAGCAGTGGGCAGGGGGCTATTTTCCAGCCCCAGCATTTT,TRBV28,TRBD1,.,TRBJ1-5
CSGTRNEQFF,TGCAGTGGGACCCGTAATGAGCAGTTCTTC,TRBV20-1,.,few,TRBJ2-1
CASLPRGRGPGELFF,TGTGCCAGCCTACCCCGTGGGCGAGGGCCCGGGGAGCTGTTTTTT,TRBV13,.,.,TRBJ2-2
CASSPGSTGVRGYTF,TGTGCCAGCAGCCCGGGTTCCACAGGGGTGAGGGGCTACACCTTC,TRBV27,TRBD1,.,TRBJ1-2
CASSTGQGVEETQYF,TGTGCCAGTAGTACGGGGCAGGGGGTCGAAGAGACCCAGTACTTC,TRBV19,TRBD1,.,TRBJ2-5
CASTPTRGSGEAPDTQYF,TGTGCCAGTACCCCTACCCGGGGTAGCGGAGAGGCCCCAGATACGCAGTATTTT,TRBV19,.,.,TRBJ2-3
CASTGQLAGGGYEQYF,TGTGCCAGCACGGGACAGTTAGCGGGAGGGGGCTACGAGCAGTACTTC,TRBV25-1,TRBD2,.,TRBJ2-7
CASSLILGWAGGNEQFF,TGTGCCAGCAGCTTAATTTTAGGCTGGGCGGGGGGCAATGAGCAGTTCTTC,TRBV7-8,TRBD2,.,TRBJ2-1
CASSLGLAGVYEQYF,TGTGCCAGCAGCTTAGGGCTAGCGGGTGTTTACGAGCAGTACTTC,TRBV5-4,TRBD2,.,TRBJ2-7
CASSQAFYGYTF,TGTGCCAGCAGCCAGGCCTTCTATGGCTACACCTTC,TRBV6-6,.,.,TRBJ1-2
CASSFQGLNYGYTF,TGTGCCAGTAGTTTTCAGGGGCTAAACTATGGCTACACCTTC,TRBV19,.,.,TRBJ1-2
CASSLEMNTEAFF,TGCGCCAGCAGCTTGGAGATGAACACTGAAGCTTTCTTT,TRBV5-1,.,.,TRBJ1-1
CAWSEPGRPTNEKLFF,TGTGCCTGGAGTGAACCCGGGCGACCAACTAATGAAAAACTGTTTTTT,TRBV30,.,many,TRBJ1-4
CAWSVGPNLEQYF,TGTGCCTGGAGTGTTGGGCCTAACTTGGAGCAGTACTTC,TRBV30,.,once,TRBJ2-7
CASSLEANYGYTF,TGTGCCAGCAGCTTAGAGGCGAACTATGGCTACACCTTC,TRBV7-9,.,.,TRBJ1-2
CAISMSQGYYGYTF,TGTGCCATCTCCATGTCTCAGGGTTACTATGGCTACACCTTC,TRBV10-3,.,.,TRBJ1-2
CASSSIGASGRETQYF,TGTGCCAGCAGTTCTATAGGGGCTAGCGGGAGGGAGACCCAGTACTTC,TRBV7-9,TRBD2,.,TRBJ2-5
CAISESMGLGSNYEQYF,TGTGCCATCAGTGAGTCGATGGGACTAGGATCGAACTACGAGCAGTACTTC,TRBV10-3,TRBD2,.,TRBJ2-7
CSAWTGSSYEQYF,TGCAGCGCTTGGACGGGAAGCTCCTACGAGCAGTACTTC,TRBV29-1,.,few,TRBJ2-7
CATGMGTDTQYF,TGTGCCACTGGGATGGGAACAGATACGCAGTATTTT,TRBV10-3,.,once,TRBJ2-3
CASSPHPPSSGNTIYF,TGTGCCAGCTCACCACATCCGCCATCTTCTGGAAACACCATATATTTT,TRBV18,.,.,TRBJ1-3
CASSPGTTGNTIYF,TGTGCCAGCAGCCCGGGGACAACTGGAAACACCATATATTTT,TRBV7-6,.,.,TRBJ1-3
CASSGTSSSYNEQFF,TGTGCCAGCAGCGGGACTTCGAGCTCCTACAATGAGCAGTTCTTC,TRBV9,.,.,TRBJ2-1
CASSLSVGVYEQYF,TGTGCCAGCAGTTTATCGGTCGGGGTCTACGAGCAGTACTTC,TRBV28,.,.,TRBJ2-7
CASSILAGGNEQFF,TGTGCCAGTAGTATACTAGCGGGAGGCAATGAGCAGTTCTTC,TRBV19,TRBD2,.,TRBJ2-1
CASSVGSRTGGRDEQFF,TGTGCCAGCAGTGTTGGCTCCCGGACAGGGGGCAGGGATGAGCAGTTCTTC,TRBV6-1,TRBD1,.,TRBJ2-1
CASSYTGGSYEQYF,TGTGCCAGCAGTTACACAGGGGGCTCTTACGAGCAGTACTTC,TRBV6-5,TRBD1,.,TRBJ2-7
CASSQREASYEQYF,TGTGCCAGCTCTCAGCGGGAGGCCTCCTACGAGCAGTACTTC,TRBV7-9,TRBD2,.,TRBJ2-7
CASSPSGSRTGELFF,TGTGCCAGTTCCCCGAGCGGGAGTCGCACCGGGGAGCTGTTTTTT,TRBV6-6,TRBD2,.,TRBJ2-2
CASSSRHAYEQYF,TGTGCCAGCAGCTCCCGTCATGCCTACGAGCAGTACTTC,TRBV7-8,.,.,TRBJ2-7